Below are 32 T cell receptor beta chains sequenced from a single sample in a study of blood T cell repertoires in COVID-19. Some clones are missing from TCRdb's copy, which holds only in-frame ones; the method was immunoSEQ multiplex PCR. This table holds hundreds of thousands of clones, 65% to 90% found once. What was sequenced was peripheral blood. The source of these receptors is a human donor in a cohort sampled during active COVID-19.

Here the CDR3 reads CASSGWALGGTEAFF. CDR3 coding DNA: TGTGCCAGCAGCGGATGGGCCCTGGGGGGCACTGAAGCTTTCTTT. The V call is TRBV5-4, the J call TRBJ1-1, with D possibly being TRBD1 (5 bases). CDR3 size: 15 residues. Trimming removed 4 bases from V and 4 bases from J, with 17 bases in between. Germline CDR1 and CDR2: SGHNT and YYREEE (reference sequence).

The chain recombines TRBV14 with TRBJ2-2; tentative D call: TRBD2 (5 bases). The V end was cut by 2 bases, the J end by 5 bases, with 9 bases between. This CDR3 contains 14 residues. Germline CDR1 and CDR2: SGHDN and FVKESK. The CDR3 nucleotides read TGTGCCAGCAGCCAAAGAAGAGGGACCGGGGAGCTGTTTTTT. This sequence encodes CASSQRRGTGELFF.

The J gene is TRBJ2-7, the V gene TRBV7-2, with D perhaps matching TRBD1 (6 bases). CDR1 is SGHTA and CDR2 is FQGNSA in the germline V gene. Trimming shortened V by 0 bases and J by 3 bases, and 15 bases separated the two germline ends. CDR3 length equals 16 residues. CDR3 in amino acids: CASSLAVPGEGYEQYF. The CDR3 DNA is TGTGCCAGCAGCTTAGCGGTACCAGGGGAAGGCTACGAGCAGTACTTC.

J is TRBJ1-1 and V is TRBV6-4; maybe TRBD1 (5 bases). CDR1 and CDR2 from the germline V gene are MRHNA and SNTAGT. The CDR3 sequence is 14 residues long. Trimming cost V 7 bases and J 7 bases, with 19 bases left between them. CDR3 sequence reads: CASTPDTSMSEAFF. CDR3 nucleotide sequence: TGTGCCAGCACCCCGGACACCTCTATGAGTGAAGCTTTCTTT.

V is TRBV7-9 and J is TRBJ1-6; a weak D match, TRBD1 (5 bases). The CDR3 has 15 residues. V was trimmed by 3 bases and J by 7 bases, leaving 13 bases between them. Germline V gene sequence: CDR1 SEHNR, CDR2 FQNEAQ (reference sequence). DNA of the CDR3: TGTGCCAGCAGCTTCTGGGGCAGGGAAAATTCACCCCTCCACTTT. Residues: CASSFWGRENSPLHF. Looking up the rest from reference TRBV7-9 and TRBJ1-6 gives the full variable domain: DTGVSQNPRHKITKRGQNVTFRCDPISEHNRLYWYRQTLGQGPEFLTYFQNEAQLEKSRLLSDRFSAERPKGSFSTLEIQRTEQGDSAMYLCASSFWGRENSPLHFGNGTRLTVT.

The chain combines TRBV29-1 with TRBJ1-4; D gene unclear. The CDR3 length is 11 residues. The germline gives CDR1 SQVTM, CDR2 ANQGSEA. The V and J ends lost 7 bases and 7 bases respectively, with 10 bases between them. CDR3 sequence (DNA): TGCAGCGCCAGGCTCGTTGAAAAACTGTTTTTT. Protein: CSARLVEKLFF.

J is TRBJ2-5 and V is TRBV4-1; TRBD1 agrees at 8 bases. The length of the CDR3 is 17 residues. The J segment lost 5 bases and the V segment lost 4 bases, leaving 15 bases of the junction unmatched. CDR1 is MGHRA, CDR2 YSYEKL, per germline. CDR3 in DNA: TGCGCCAGCAGCCTCCCACCCCCTCAGGGGGCACTCGAGACCCAGTACTTC. It is translated as CASSLPPPQGALETQYF.

This rearrangement joins TRBV5-4 to TRBJ2-5; TRBD2 matches 7 bases. Germline V gene sequence: CDR1 SGHNT, CDR2 YYREEE (reference sequence). The CDR3 extends over 14 amino acids. With V trimmed by 5 bases and J by 2 bases, 6 bases remained unmatched. This CDR3 is CASRTGGAQETQYF. CDR3 coding DNA: TGTGCCAGCAGAACGGGAGGAGCTCAAGAGACCCAGTACTTC.

This clone was observed once. The J gene is TRBJ1-1, the V gene TRBV10-3, with 7 bases identical to TRBD1. Trimming at V came to 7 bases and at J to 7 bases, leaving 12 bases not matched to a gene. CDR1 ENHRY and CDR2 SYGVKD come from the germline V gene. The CDR3 consists of 14 residues. In DNA, the CDR3 is TGTGCCATCACCCCAAGGACAGGCGCTCATGAAGCTTTCTTT. Its translation: CAITPRTGAHEAFF.

This clone was observed once. The chain combines TRBV7-8 with TRBJ1-1, with D perhaps TRBD1 (5 bases). The V gene's germline CDR1 is SGHVS and CDR2 FQNEAQ. The CDR3 extends over 14 amino acids. V shed 5 bases and J shed 1 base, with 11 bases lying between them. The chain's CDR3 is CASSSRATNTEAFF. As DNA, the CDR3 is TGTGCCAGCAGCAGCAGGGCTACGAACACTGAAGCTTTCTTT.

The gene calls are TRBV30 and TRBJ2-2; D is uncertain. Per the germline V gene, CDR1 is GTSNPN and CDR2 is SVGIG (reference sequence). V was pared by 0 bases and J by 6 bases, with 14 bases between. This CDR3 contains 15 residues. The CDR3 nucleotides are TGTGCCTGGAGTGTAAATCGGGTTTCGGCCGGGGAGCTGTTTTTT. It specifies CAWSVNRVSAGELFF.

The chain is built from TRBV5-4 and TRBJ1-3, with a weak D call TRBD1 (5 bases). CDR3 length: 15 residues. Between the trimmed V and J ends, which lost 4 bases and 0 bases, there was a span of 11 bases. Germline loops: CDR1 SGHNT, CDR2 YYREEE (reference sequence). CDR3 DNA sequence: TGTGCCAGCAGCCCCCCCGGACACTCTGGAAACACCATATATTTT. Its protein is CASSPPGHSGNTIYF.

The rearrangement uses TRBV24-1 and TRBJ2-3; tentative D call: TRBD2 (7 bases). This CDR3 comprises 16 residues. V was shortened by 4 bases and J by 2 bases, with 15 bases between the two germline ends. Germline values: CDR1 KGHDR, CDR2 SFDVKD. The CDR3 reads CATSEAGAAFTDTQYF. In DNA form, the CDR3 reads TGTGCCACCAGTGAGGCGGGGGCCGCGTTCACAGATACGCAGTATTTT.

The chain recombines TRBV20-1 with TRBJ2-3, with 7 bases that match TRBD2. The CDR3 is 11 residues long. The trim removed 5 bases at V and 7 bases at J, leaving 3 bases unmatched. The germline CDR1 and CDR2 sequences are DFQATT and SNEGSKA (reference sequence). The CDR3 bases are TGCAGTGCTCTCGGGGGGTATACGCAGTATTTT. It yields the protein CSALGGYTQYF.

The V call is TRBV2, the J call TRBJ2-3; TRBD2 agrees at 9 bases. The CDR3 is 14 residues long. The junction had 4 bases not matched to a gene; V was cut back by 7 bases and J by 2 bases. The germline V gene has CDR1 SNHLY and CDR2 FYNNEI. CDR3 protein: CASTERGDTDTQYF. CDR3 in DNA: TGTGCCAGCACTGAGCGGGGGGACACAGATACGCAGTATTTT.

The V call is TRBV6-5, the J call TRBJ1-5; D unclear. The CDR3 is 13 amino acids. The germline gives CDR1 MNHEY, CDR2 SVGAGI. V was trimmed by 2 bases and J by 4 bases, leaving 6 bases between them. This CDR3 is CASSYGNNQPQHF. In DNA form, the CDR3 reads TGTGCCAGCAGTTACGGCAATAATCAGCCCCAGCATTTT.

The V gene is TRBV9, the J gene TRBJ2-2; TRBD1 matches at 9 bases. Germline V CDR1 and CDR2: SGDLS, YYNGEE. After removal of 6 bases from V and 1 base from J, the junction contained 13 bases not matched to a gene. CDR3 length: 18 residues. CDR3 in DNA: TGTGCCAGCAACACCGCCGGGACAGGGACCATGAACACCGGGGAGCTGTTTTTT. Translated: CASNTAGTGTMNTGELFF.

The V call is TRBV7-3, the J call TRBJ1-1; TRBD1 matches at 9 bases. V shed 0 bases and J 9 bases; nucleotides not matched to a gene: 5. Germline V gene sequence: CDR1 SGHTA, CDR2 FQGTGA. This CDR3 is built from 14 residues. The CDR3 loop reads CASSLTRDREQAFF. CDR3 nucleotide sequence: TGTGCCAGCAGCTTAACCCGGGACAGGGAACAAGCTTTCTTT.

In its sample, this clone was seen a few times. The chain employs TRBV5-1 and TRBJ1-2, with unresolved D. Trimming cost V 2 bases and J 2 bases, with 10 bases left between them. Germline assignment: CDR1 SGHRS and CDR2 YFSETQ. The CDR3 spans 14 residues. The CDR3 sequence is CASSFSPENYGYTF. CDR3 nucleotide sequence: TGCGCCAGCAGCTTCTCTCCGGAGAACTATGGCTACACCTTC.

The chain combines TRBV24-1 with TRBJ1-1, with D tentatively TRBD1 (5 bases). Germline CDR1 KGHDR, CDR2 SFDVKD. This CDR3 comprises 15 residues. With 4 bases removed from V and 0 bases from J, the gap between germline ends came to 11 bases. CDR3 DNA sequence: TGTGCCACCAGTGAGGGGCAGGGTTTGAACACTGAAGCTTTCTTT. Amino acids: CATSEGQGLNTEAFF.

The gene calls are TRBV20-1 and TRBJ1-5; D not certain. The V end lost 5 bases, the J end lost 9 bases, and 8 bases lay between the germline ends. Germline V CDR1 and CDR2: DFQATT, SNEGSKA (reference sequence). CDR3 size: 10 residues. This chain's CDR3 is CSAGVLPQHF. The CDR3 DNA is TGCAGTGCTGGAGTTCTGCCCCAGCATTTT.

This chain links TRBV7-2 with TRBJ1-2; D not certain. Per the germline V gene, CDR1 is SGHTA and CDR2 is FQGNSA. V lost 2 bases and J lost 2, with 9 bases in between. The CDR3 extends over 14 amino acids. The CDR3 region has the DNA TGTGCCAGCAGCTTATACAGTGGGAACTATGGCTACACCTTC. It specifies CASSLYSGNYGYTF.

The J gene is TRBJ2-5, the V gene TRBV7-2, with TRBD2 identical over 7 bases. The CDR3 consists of 14 residues. Germline V gene sequence: CDR1 SGHTA, CDR2 FQGNSA. The trim removed 1 base at V and 3 bases at J, leaving 2 bases unmatched. CDR3 amino acids: CASSLVRGEETQYF. Here the CDR3 DNA reads TGTGCCAGCAGCTTAGTTCGGGGGGAAGAGACCCAGTACTTC.

The chain is built from TRBV30 and TRBJ1-1; D gene uncertain. This CDR3 has 13 residues. CDR1 is GTSNPN, CDR2 SVGIG, per germline (reference sequence). Trimming removed 1 base at V and 1 base at J, with 7 bases between. The CDR3 nucleotides read TGTGCCTGGAGTGATCAGGAGAACACTGAAGCTTTCTTT. Amino acids: CAWSDQENTEAFF.

The chain carries TRBV6-5 and TRBJ2-1; 11 bases are shared with TRBD2. Looked up from germline, CDR1 is MNHEY and CDR2 is SVGAGI. J was trimmed by 9 bases and V by 7 bases; bases with no gene match: 8. There are 14 residues in the CDR3. The CDR3 DNA is TGTGCCAGCACCGCTAGCGGGGGGAGTTTTGAGCAGTTCTTC. Its protein product is CASTASGGSFEQFF.

The rearrangement links TRBV7-2 to TRBJ1-5, with a weak D call TRBD1 (6 bases). Trimming shortened V by 5 bases and J by 6 bases, and 20 bases separated the two germline ends. CDR3 length: 16 residues. Germline loops: CDR1 SGHTA, CDR2 FQGNSA. CDR3 sequence (DNA): TGTGCCAGCAGCCGTCAGGGGTATAGGGGCGGTCAGCCCCAGCATTTT. Amino acids: CASSRQGYRGGQPQHF.

The J gene is TRBJ1-2, the V gene TRBV6-2 or TRBV6-3, with 10 bases matching TRBD1. CDR3 length: 17 residues. Trimming removed 6 bases from V and 5 bases from J; junction bases left unmatched: 15. Germline-derived CDR1 and CDR2 are MNHEY and SVGEGT. CDR3 in DNA: TGTGCCAGCAGCAGATATCCGGGACAGGGGACTCTATATGGCTACACCTTC. Translated, it gives CASSRYPGQGTLYGYTF.

This chain connects TRBV5-4 to TRBJ2-3, with 7 bases lining up with TRBD1. CDR1 is SGHNT and CDR2 is YYREEE in the germline V gene (reference sequence). CDR3 length equals 16 residues. J was trimmed by 3 bases and V by 5 bases; bases with no gene match: 12. The CDR3 DNA follows: TGTGCCAGCAGGCCTCGGCCTCAGGGGGATACAGATACGCAGTATTTT. Protein: CASRPRPQGDTDTQYF. The full variable domain, in which reference TRBV5-4 and TRBJ2-3 provide the parts outside the CDR3, is ETGVTQSPTHLIKTRGQQVTLRCSSQSGHNTVSWYQQALGQGPQFIFQYYREEENGRGNFPPRFSGLQFPNYSSELNVNALELDDSALYLCASRPRPQGDTDTQYFGPGTRLTVL.

V is TRBV3-1 (or the pseudogene TRBV3-2) and J is TRBJ1-2; D not resolved. V was cut by 2 bases and J by 4 bases, with 8 bases left in between. The CDR3 consists of 13 residues. Germline V gene lookup returns CDR1 LGHDT and CDR2 YNNKEL (reference sequence). This chain's CDR3 is CASSQKGGYGYTF. The CDR3 DNA reads as TGTGCCAGCAGCCAAAAGGGAGGCTATGGCTACACCTTC.

This clone appeared a single time. The chain is built from TRBV24-1 and TRBJ2-3; 7 bases are shared with TRBD2. Looked up from germline, CDR1 is KGHDR and CDR2 is SFDVKD. Losses at the gene ends were 1 base for V and 1 base for J; bases not matched to a gene: 4. The CDR3 consists of 16 residues. DNA of the CDR3: TGTGCCACCAGTGATTTAGCGGGGTCAGGCACAGATACGCAGTATTTT. Translating gives CATSDLAGSGTDTQYF.

The chain links TRBV6-5 to TRBJ1-5, with no clear D. Germline CDR1 is MNHEY and CDR2 is SVGAGI. CDR3 size: 13 residues. V lost 0 bases and J 5 bases, leaving 5 bases between the germline ends. The CDR3 here is CASSYSSDQPQHF. CDR3 in DNA: TGTGCCAGCAGTTACTCGAGTGATCAGCCCCAGCATTTT.

This clone was picked up one time. Written as DNA, the CDR3 is TGTGCCAGCAGCCATGGGGACCGGGACAGGGCCTATGGGAACACTGAAGCTTTCTTT. This codes for CASSHGDRDRAYGNTEAFF. The chain couples TRBV14 to TRBJ1-1; 9 nucleotides match TRBD1. CDR3 length equals 19 residues. V shed 3 bases and J 1 base; nucleotides not matched to a gene: 15. Germline CDR1 reads SGHDN; CDR2 reads FVKESK.